A single sample gave rise to the 30 T cell receptor beta chains below, sequenced in a study of blood T cell repertoires in COVID-19. The repertoire was sequenced with immunoSEQ multiplex PCR; TCRdb's copy has only in-frame clones and lacks some. Here the sample spans hundreds of thousands of clones, roughly 85% being singletons. Sequenced: peripheral blood. These receptors all come from a man in his forties or fifties with active or convalescent COVID-19.

The chain links TRBV5-1 to TRBJ2-1; maybe TRBD2 (6 bases). The length of the CDR3 is 15 residues. Between the trimmed V and J ends, which lost 0 bases and 6 bases, there was a span of 13 bases. Germline lookup yields CDR1 SGHRS and CDR2 YFSETQ. CDR3 loop: CASSLATSFGNEQFF. The CDR3, as DNA: TGCGCCAGCAGCTTGGCAACTAGCTTTGGCAATGAGCAGTTCTTC.

The chain recombines TRBV7-8 with TRBJ2-1, with a tentative D call TRBD2 (5 bases). The V and J ends lost 2 bases and 1 base respectively, with 12 bases between them. This CDR3 region has 16 residues. In germline, CDR1 is SGHVS, CDR2 FQNEAQ. The CDR3 DNA sequence: TGTGCCAGCAGCTTAAGCCCATCGGGGTCCTACAATGAGCAGTTCTTC. Translation gives CASSLSPSGSYNEQFF.

The gene calls are TRBV5-1 and TRBJ2-7; TRBD2 might be the D (5 bases). The CDR3 has 16 amino acids. The V gene's germline CDR1 is SGHRS and CDR2 YFSETQ. Trimming cost V 0 bases and J 2 bases, with 15 bases left between them. CDR3 nucleotide sequence: TGCGCCAGCAGCTTGGATCCAGCGGTCCTCGCCTACGAGCAGTACTTC. Translating gives CASSLDPAVLAYEQYF.

V gene TRBV19 combines with J gene TRBJ1-2; tentative D call: TRBD1 (6 bases). V dropped 7 bases and J dropped 5 bases, with 20 bases sitting between them. Germline CDR1 reads LNHDA; CDR2 reads SQIVND (reference sequence). This CDR3 contains 15 residues. Written as DNA, the CDR3 is TGTGCCAGTACGGACAGTAGTTCCCTATTTTATGGCTACACCTTC. It specifies CASTDSSSLFYGYTF.

V gene TRBV7-2 combines with J gene TRBJ1-3; 8 bases are shared with TRBD1. Germline V lookup: CDR1 SGHTA, CDR2 FQGNSA. Unmatched junction bases numbered 6, after V lost 4 bases and J lost 4 bases. This CDR3 is 15 amino acids long. The CDR3 DNA follows: TGTGCCAGCAGCTCGCAGGGGGCGGCCGGAAACACCATATATTTT. It translates to CASSSQGAAGNTIYF.

J is TRBJ1-3 and V is TRBV2; D not resolved. V was clipped by 2 bases and J by 0 bases, with 29 bases between them. Germline V gives CDR1 SNHLY, CDR2 FYNNEI. The CDR3 length is 22 residues. CDR3 nucleotide sequence: TGTGCCAGCAGTGAACCGGAATGGGCGATTCAAGGTCGAAGATTCTCTGGAAACACCATATATTTT. This translates into CASSEPEWAIQGRRFSGNTIYF.

This chain joins TRBV11-2 and TRBJ1-2; 8 bases fit TRBD1. With V trimmed by 9 bases and J by 8 bases, 20 bases remained unmatched. Germline V gene lookup returns CDR1 SGHAT and CDR2 FQNNGV. This CDR3 contains 16 residues. CDR3 sequence: CASWGISDRAIRGYTF. DNA for the CDR3: TGTGCCAGTTGGGGCATTTCGGACAGGGCTATAAGAGGCTACACCTTC.

The CDR3 region has the DNA TGTGCCAGCAGCCCTCTAGGGGGCCCCCCCTACGAGCAGTACTTC. Amino acids: CASSPLGGPPYEQYF. The chain couples TRBV5-5 to TRBJ2-7; 7 bases align to TRBD1. The germline CDR1 and CDR2 sequences are SGHKS and YYEKEE (reference sequence). Losses at the gene ends were 4 bases for V and 2 bases for J; bases not matched to a gene: 9. The CDR3 loop spans 15 amino acids. The whole variable domain, filled in from reference TRBV5-5 and TRBJ2-7, reads DAGVTQSPTHLIKTRGQQVTLRCSPISGHKSVSWYQQVLGQGPQFIFQYYEKEERGRGNFPDRFSARQFPNYSSELNVNALLLGDSALYLCASSPLGGPPYEQYFGPGTRLTVT.

The V gene is TRBV7-9, the J gene TRBJ2-5, with 9 nucleotides matching TRBD2. The CDR3 loop spans 16 amino acids. The J segment lost 4 bases and the V segment lost 1 base, leaving 7 bases of the junction unmatched. Looked up from germline, CDR1 is SEHNR and CDR2 is FQNEAQ (reference sequence). The CDR3 sequence is CASSLVGAGGAETQYF. The CDR3 nucleotides read TGTGCCAGCAGCTTAGTTGGTGCGGGAGGGGCAGAGACCCAGTACTTC.

The chain joins TRBV9 to TRBJ2-1; 7 bases agree with TRBD1. J was trimmed by 9 bases and V by 3 bases; bases with no gene match: 12. This CDR3 has 15 residues. Germline V lookup: CDR1 SGDLS, CDR2 YYNGEE. This CDR3 reads CASSGPGQIGLEQFF. The CDR3 DNA reads as TGTGCCAGCAGCGGACCGGGACAGATTGGGCTTGAGCAGTTCTTC.

The chain employs TRBV9 and TRBJ2-3, with D maybe TRBD2 (7 bases). Between the trimmed V and J ends, which lost 4 bases and 4 bases, there was a span of 16 bases. CDR3 length equals 15 residues. Per the germline V gene, CDR1 is SGDLS and CDR2 is YYNGEE. The chain's CDR3 is CASSRGAGASDTQYF. The CDR3 nucleotides are TGTGCCAGCAGCCGGGGGGCGGGAGCGTCAGATACGCAGTATTTT. The full variable domain, in which reference TRBV9 and TRBJ2-3 provide the parts outside the CDR3, is DSGVTQTPKHLITATGQRVTLRCSPRSGDLSVYWYQQSLDQGLQFLIQYYNGEERAKGNILERFSAQQFPDLHSELNLSSLELGDSALYFCASSRGAGASDTQYFGPGTRLTVL.

This sequence joins TRBV6-6 and TRBJ2-7; 8 bases fit TRBD1. V gave up 3 bases and J gave up 7 bases; unmatched junction bases: 8. The germline V gene encodes CDR1 MNHNY and CDR2 SVGAGI (reference sequence). The CDR3 runs 14 residues. As DNA, the CDR3 is TGTGCCAGCAGTTATGGACAGGGAATAGAGGAGCAGTACTTC. The encoded protein is CASSYGQGIEEQYF.

The V gene is TRBV9, the J gene TRBJ1-2; D gene ambiguous. CDR3 length equals 15 residues. V shed 0 bases and J shed 0 bases, with 9 bases lying between them. Germline values: CDR1 SGDLS, CDR2 YYNGEE. CDR3 bases: TGTGCCAGCAGCGTAGGCGGTGTAACTAACTATGGCTACACCTTC. Its protein is CASSVGGVTNYGYTF.

The chain uses TRBV13 and TRBJ2-3; D is unclear. V was shortened by 0 bases and J by 4 bases, with 5 bases between the two germline ends. Germline lookup yields CDR1 PRHDT and CDR2 FYEKMQ (reference sequence). This CDR3 contains 13 residues. CDR3 sequence reads: CASSLGQPDTQYF. The CDR3, as DNA: TGTGCCAGCAGCTTAGGACAACCAGATACGCAGTATTTT.

The chain has TRBV30 and TRBJ1-5, with unresolved D. Trimming stripped 0 bases from V and 7 bases from J, with 10 bases between. CDR1 GTSNPN and CDR2 SVGIG come from the germline V gene (reference sequence). The CDR3 runs to 13 residues. CDR3 sequence (DNA): TGTGCCTGGAGTGTGGAGACGGGGCAGCCCCAGCATTTT. Translation gives CAWSVETGQPQHF.

The V call is TRBV6-5, the J call TRBJ1-1, with a tentative D call TRBD1 (5 bases). The V end was cut by 2 bases, the J end by 6 bases, with 10 bases between. The CDR3 consists of 13 residues. Germline values: CDR1 MNHEY, CDR2 SVGAGI. The CDR3 reads CASSYGGKAEAFF. In nucleotides, the CDR3 is TGTGCCAGCAGTTACGGGGGGAAAGCTGAAGCTTTCTTT.

The J gene is TRBJ2-7, the V gene TRBV6-5, with TRBD2 matching 13 bases. Germline assignment: CDR1 MNHEY and CDR2 SVGAGI. With V trimmed by 6 bases and J by 3 bases, 5 bases remained unmatched. CDR3 length: 15 residues. The CDR3 here is CASRAGTSGVYEQYF. CDR3 coding DNA: TGTGCCAGCAGGGCCGGGACTAGCGGGGTCTACGAGCAGTACTTC.

Notes on this clone: Other DNA sequences from this sample encode an identical CDR3 as well. J is TRBJ2-6 and V is TRBV5-1; the D is unclear. The CDR3 is 14 residues long. Trimming took off 4 bases at V and 1 base at J, with 6 bases between the two ends. The V gene's germline CDR1 is SGHRS and CDR2 YFSETQ. The CDR3 reads CASSLSSGANVLTF. The CDR3 DNA sequence: TGCGCCAGCAGCCTCTCTTCTGGGGCCAACGTCCTGACTTTC.

CDR3 in amino acids: CASSLATGGGEQYF. In DNA form, the CDR3 reads TGCGCCAGCAGCTTGGCGACGGGAGGAGGGGAGCAGTACTTC. The chain employs TRBV5-1 and TRBJ2-7; 7 bases are shared with TRBD2. Germline V gene sequence: CDR1 SGHRS, CDR2 YFSETQ. The CDR3 covers 14 residues. Germline trimming cut 0 bases from V and 7 bases from J; bases unmatched to any gene: 7.

Concerning this clone: Sequence at one end of the junction differs from germline and may be a read error. V is TRBV7-3 and J is TRBJ2-3, with D perhaps matching TRBD1 (6 bases). The germline V gene has CDR1 SGHTA and CDR2 FQGTGA. This CDR3 has 13 amino acids. The CDR3 is CASSQGSKDTQYF. CDR3 in DNA: TGTGCCAGCAGCCAGGGGAGCAAAGATACGCAGTATTTT. Full variable domain (missing parts from reference TRBV7-3 and TRBJ2-3): GAGVSQTPSNKVTEKGKYVELRCDPISGHTALYWYRQSLGQGPEFLIYFQGTGAADDSGLPNDRFFAVRPEGSVSTLKIQRTERGDSAVYLCASSQGSKDTQYFGPGTRLTVL.

The V and J genes are TRBV19 and TRBJ2-1; D ambiguous. CDR1 is LNHDA, CDR2 SQIVND, per germline (reference sequence). The germline V and J ends were trimmed by 4 bases and 0 bases, with 22 bases remaining between them. The CDR3 sequence is 19 residues long. CDR3 amino acids: CASSSLGPRLRSSYNEQFF. The CDR3 coding sequence is TGTGCCAGTAGTAGTCTGGGTCCCCGTCTAAGGAGCTCCTACAATGAGCAGTTCTTC.

The V gene is TRBV18, the J gene TRBJ2-5; D is unresolved. Trimming stripped 2 bases from V and 5 bases from J, with 6 bases between. Germline V lookup: CDR1 KGHSH, CDR2 LQKENI. There are 12 residues in the CDR3. The CDR3 reads CASSPNRETQYF. Written as DNA, the CDR3 is TGTGCCAGCTCACCAAACCGGGAGACCCAGTACTTC.

The V call is TRBV9, the J call TRBJ2-7, with TRBD2 matching 10 bases. The ends lost 3 bases at V and 2 bases at J; junction bases unmatched: 14. The CDR3 length is 18 residues. The germline V gene has CDR1 SGDLS and CDR2 YYNGEE. The CDR3 coding sequence is TGTGCCAGCAGCGAGGGGTTGGGTAGCGGGAGGATTCCCTACGAGCAGTACTTC. Residues: CASSEGLGSGRIPYEQYF. The complete variable domain, with remaining parts taken from reference TRBV9 and TRBJ2-7, reads DSGVTQTPKHLITATGQRVTLRCSPRSGDLSVYWYQQSLDQGLQFLIQYYNGEERAKGNILERFSAQQFPDLHSELNLSSLELGDSALYFCASSEGLGSGRIPYEQYFGPGTRLTVT.

This chain connects TRBV7-2 to TRBJ2-3; D uncertain. CDR1 SGHTA and CDR2 FQGNSA come from the germline V gene. V was cut by 3 bases and J by 2 bases, with 6 bases left in between. The CDR3 extends over 13 amino acids. The CDR3 reads CASSFKHTDTQYF. The DNA for the CDR3 is TGTGCCAGCAGCTTCAAGCACACAGATACGCAGTATTTT.

This clone has just one count. The chain combines TRBV12-3 or TRBV12-4 with TRBJ2-7, with 8 bases identical to TRBD2. V lost 5 bases to trimming and J lost 6 bases; unmatched junction nucleotides: 6. The CDR3 is 13 residues long. CDR3 in amino acids: CASSKGLAGEQYF. The CDR3 DNA reads as TGTGCCAGCAGTAAAGGACTAGCTGGCGAGCAGTACTTC.

This clone was seen once. This sequence joins TRBV5-4 and TRBJ2-3; a weak D match, TRBD1 (6 bases). The ends were cut back, 2 bases at V and 0 bases at J, with 13 bases in the middle. The CDR3 runs to 16 residues. The germline V gene has CDR1 SGHNT and CDR2 YYREEE (reference sequence). The CDR3 protein is CASSFPPGQSTDTQYF. The DNA for the CDR3 is TGTGCCAGCAGCTTCCCCCCGGGACAAAGCACAGATACGCAGTATTTT.

The rearrangement uses TRBV5-5 and TRBJ1-1; D is ambiguous. Trimming shortened V by 1 base and J by 1 base, and 5 bases separated the two germline ends. The CDR3 is made up of 13 amino acids. Germline lookup yields CDR1 SGHKS and CDR2 YYEKEE (reference sequence). The CDR3 loop is CASSLSRNTEAFF. The CDR3 DNA reads as TGTGCCAGCAGCTTGTCCAGGAACACTGAAGCTTTCTTT.

V gene TRBV5-8 combines with J gene TRBJ2-5; TRBD2 matches at 10 bases. The V gene end was trimmed by 5 bases and the J gene end by 4 bases; junction bases not matched to a gene: 8. The CDR3 consists of 15 residues. CDR1 is SGHTS and CDR2 is YDEGEE in the germline V gene. The CDR3 protein is CASSRAGGFIETQYF. The CDR3 bases are TGTGCCAGCAGTAGAGCGGGAGGGTTCATAGAGACCCAGTACTTC.

V gene TRBV14 combines with J gene TRBJ1-6; D gene uncertain. The CDR3 loop spans 20 amino acids. Germline V CDR1 and CDR2: SGHDN, FVKESK. V was cut by 2 bases and J by 1 base, with 21 bases left in between. CDR3 DNA: TGTGCCAGCAGCCAAAGCTTCAGACCCGGCGGGAGGTCCTATAATTCACCCCTCCACTTT. Protein product: CASSQSFRPGGRSYNSPLHF.

The chain recombines TRBV30 with TRBJ1-2; possible D gene TRBD1, 6 bases. The ends were cut back, 4 bases at V and 8 bases at J, with 14 bases in the middle. Looked up from germline, CDR1 is GTSNPN and CDR2 is SVGIG (reference sequence). The CDR3 runs to 12 residues. CDR3 amino acids: CAWKTGLGGYTF. The CDR3 DNA sequence: TGTGCCTGGAAAACAGGGCTGGGCGGCTACACCTTC.